Here is one T cell receptor (beta chain) with its context. Its antigen remains unknown. Trimming took 9 bases from V and 7 from J; bases not matched to a gene: 15. CDR3 length: 15 residues. Germline-derived CDR1 and CDR2 are MDHEN and SYDVKM. Sequencing was performed with immunoSEQ multiplex PCR; in TCRdb, only in-frame clones are kept and a portion is missing. The sample yields approximately 120,000 clones, 75% to 90% seen once. The source of the sample is a study of T cell responses to AZD1222 COVID-19 vaccine. General observations from the study: Most donors were white British and more were female, and clonal diversity was possibly underestimated.

Sequencing used peripheral blood, obtained on day 0 of AZD1222 vaccination. The TCR was taken from an adult in good health. The gene calls are TRBV28 and TRBJ2-1; 7 bases fit TRBD2. Here the CDR3 DNA reads TGTGCCAGTTATGACAGTAGGACTAGGATAAATGAGCAGTTCTTC. It specifies CASYDSRTRINEQFF.